A single sample is the source of the 19 T cell receptor beta chains below, sequenced in a study of cytomegalovirus exposure and HLA in healthy donors. Amplification used 60 Vbeta primers and 13 Jbeta primers. TCRdb's copy holds only in-frame clones and misses some; the assay was immunoSEQ multiplex PCR. The repertoire consists of about 160,000 clones, with approximately 81% occurring once and the leading ten covering 2.4%. Sequencing input: PBMCs. The receptor source for this set is a male donor in good health and CMV-seronegative.

The chain couples TRBV5-6 to TRBJ2-5; 7 positions agree with TRBD1. Trimming removed 4 bases from V and 5 bases from J; junction bases left unmatched: 11. This CDR3 comprises 15 residues. Germline assignment: CDR1 SGHDT and CDR2 YYEEEE. CDR3 DNA: TGTGCCAGCAGCGTCTGGGACAGAGAGGCGGAGACCCAGTACTTC. Translated: CASSVWDREAETQYF.

The chain joins TRBV10-3 to TRBJ1-1; 10 bases are shared with TRBD1. Germline loops: CDR1 ENHRY, CDR2 SYGVKD. The CDR3 is made up of 14 amino acids. J gave up 3 bases and V 5 bases, and 3 bases lay outside the gene matches. The CDR3 nucleotides read TGTGCCATCAGTAGGACAGGGGGGGACACTGAAGCTTTCTTT. Amino acids: CAISRTGGDTEAFF.

The chain links TRBV7-9 to TRBJ1-6; TRBD1 aligns across 8 bases. The CDR3 has 19 residues. Germline CDR1 is SEHNR and CDR2 is FQNEAQ (reference sequence). V dropped 0 bases and J dropped 7; count of bases not matched to a gene: 14. The CDR3 region is CASSLADRTGRLRNSPLHF. Here the CDR3 DNA reads TGTGCCAGCAGCTTAGCCGATCGGACAGGGAGGCTCCGGAATTCACCCCTCCACTTT.

The V call is TRBV6-5, the J call TRBJ2-7; 10 bases are shared with TRBD2. V lost 2 bases to trimming and J lost 3 bases; unmatched junction nucleotides: 7. Germline V CDR1 and CDR2: MNHEY, SVGAGI. The CDR3 totals 16 residues. CDR3: CASSYQSGTSVYEQYF. The CDR3 DNA sequence: TGTGCCAGCAGTTACCAATCCGGGACTAGCGTCTACGAGCAGTACTTC.

V is TRBV27 and J is TRBJ2-7, with unresolved D. The CDR3 extends over 12 amino acids. V lost 4 bases to trimming and J lost 3 bases, with 7 bases between them. The V gene's germline CDR1 is MNHEY and CDR2 SMNVEV (reference sequence). This chain's CDR3 is CASSSRGYEQYF. The CDR3 DNA sequence: TGTGCCAGCAGTTCCCGAGGCTACGAGCAGTACTTC.

This clone was seen only once. The chain couples TRBV27 to TRBJ2-7, with 8 bases aligning to TRBD2. CDR3 length equals 18 residues. From germline, CDR1 is MNHEY and CDR2 SMNVEV (reference sequence). Trimming took 1 base from V and 9 from J; bases not matched to a gene: 20. CDR3 amino acids: CASSLFAGGPSLSGGQYF. DNA of the CDR3: TGTGCCAGCAGTTTATTTGCGGGGGGCCCCTCTCTGAGTGGTGGGCAGTACTTC.

This clone is a singleton in its sample. The chain uses TRBV7-3 and TRBJ1-1; D unresolved. The V end lost 0 bases, the J end lost 1 base, and 6 bases lay between the germline ends. Germline V gene lookup returns CDR1 SGHTA and CDR2 FQGTGA. This CDR3 is built from 14 residues. The CDR3 DNA reads TGTGCCAGCAGCTTAACGCCAGGGAACACTGAAGCTTTCTTT. Translating gives CASSLTPGNTEAFF.

The genes are TRBV10-3 and TRBJ1-2, with TRBD1 matching over 9 bases. Germline CDR1 ENHRY, CDR2 SYGVKD. Unmatched junction bases numbered 8, after V lost 10 bases and J lost 8 bases. The CDR3 runs to 12 residues. The DNA of the CDR3 is TGTGCCACTATCGACAGGGGGGACGGCTACACCTTC. As protein: CATIDRGDGYTF.

This sequence joins TRBV15 and TRBJ1-1; D uncertain. The CDR3 covers 17 residues. V was shortened by 0 bases and J by 2 bases, with 16 bases between the two germline ends. The germline V gene has CDR1 LNHNV and CDR2 YYDKDF (reference sequence). CDR3 in DNA: TGTGCCACCAGCAGAGATAGCGGCCCGGGCGGAAACACTGAAGCTTTCTTT. It translates to CATSRDSGPGGNTEAFF.

The rearrangement joins TRBV5-1 to TRBJ1-1, with D possibly TRBD1 on 6 matching bases. V was clipped by 0 bases and J by 4 bases, with 16 bases between them. The germline V gene has CDR1 SGHRS and CDR2 YFSETQ. The CDR3 is made up of 16 amino acids. This CDR3 reads CASSLARQERGTEAFF. CDR3 nucleotide sequence: TGCGCCAGCAGCTTGGCCAGACAGGAAAGGGGCACTGAAGCTTTCTTT.

The rearrangement links TRBV2 to TRBJ2-1; TRBD2 agrees at 10 bases. V dropped 9 bases and J dropped 4; count of bases not matched to a gene: 3. Per germline, CDR1 SNHLY and CDR2 FYNNEI. The length of the CDR3 is 13 residues. In DNA, the CDR3 is TGTGCCAGTCTAGCGGGAGAGTACAATGAGCAGTTCTTC. This gives the protein CASLAGEYNEQFF.

This clone was recorded only once. The rearrangement links TRBV7-9 to TRBJ2-3; 9 nucleotides align to TRBD2. The CDR3 has 17 residues. The ends lost 2 bases at V and 2 bases at J; junction bases unmatched: 8. The germline gives CDR1 SEHNR, CDR2 FQNEAQ (reference sequence). CDR3 nucleotide sequence: TGTGCCAGCAGCTTAAATTTTCCTAGCGGGGCCACAGATACGCAGTATTTT. It codes for CASSLNFPSGATDTQYF.

The chain is built from TRBV7-9 and TRBJ2-2; the D gene is possibly TRBD2 (5 bases). With 3 bases removed from V and 5 bases from J, the gap between germline ends came to 16 bases. Germline V CDR1 and CDR2: SEHNR, FQNEAQ (reference sequence). CDR3 size: 16 residues. CDR3 loop: CASSFPVGPGTGELFF. CDR3 DNA: TGTGCCAGCAGCTTTCCGGTCGGGCCGGGGACCGGGGAGCTGTTTTTT.

The chain uses TRBV28 and TRBJ1-2; D uncertain. Per germline, CDR1 MDHEN and CDR2 SYDVKM. Trimming removed 1 base from V and 3 bases from J, with 18 bases in between. The CDR3 consists of 17 residues. CDR3 residues: CASSLFERYDSDYGYTF. The DNA for the CDR3 is TGTGCCAGCAGTTTATTCGAGAGGTACGACTCCGACTATGGCTACACCTTC.

V and J are TRBV7-6 and TRBJ2-1, with 10 bases aligning to TRBD2. The CDR3 length is 15 residues. Germline trimming cut 5 bases from V and 9 bases from J; bases unmatched to any gene: 10. Germline values: CDR1 SGHVS, CDR2 FNYEAQ. This CDR3 reads CASSISLAGDTEQFF. The CDR3 DNA reads TGTGCCAGCAGCATTAGTCTAGCGGGAGACACTGAGCAGTTCTTC.

This chain uses TRBV6-1 with TRBJ2-7, with 9 bases lining up with TRBD1. The germline V gene encodes CDR1 MNHNS and CDR2 SASEGT. The CDR3 is made up of 16 amino acids. V shed 0 bases, J shed 7 bases, and the junction held 10 bases outside the gene matches. The DNA of the CDR3 is TGTGCCAGCAGTGAAGCTTGGACAGGGGAGGCAGGGGAGCAGTACTTC. Encoded protein: CASSEAWTGEAGEQYF.

This rearrangement joins TRBV5-4 to TRBJ1-2; 9 nucleotides match TRBD1. Germline V CDR1 and CDR2: SGHNT, YYREEE (reference sequence). This CDR3 is built from 16 residues. Germline trimming cut 3 bases from V and 0 bases from J; bases unmatched to any gene: 6. CDR3 sequence reads: CASSWGQGGTNYGYTF. The CDR3 DNA is TGTGCCAGCAGCTGGGGACAGGGCGGAACTAACTATGGCTACACCTTC.

Only a few counts were recorded for this clone. The gene calls are TRBV5-8 and TRBJ2-6, with D uncertain. The CDR3 spans 16 residues. Germline V lookup: CDR1 SGHTS, CDR2 YDEGEE. Trimming shortened V by 2 bases and J by 0 bases, and 9 bases separated the two germline ends. The CDR3 region is CASSFTRSSGANVLTF. The CDR3 DNA reads as TGTGCCAGCAGCTTTACACGGAGCTCTGGGGCCAACGTCCTGACTTTC.

This chain connects TRBV19 to TRBJ1-5, with 7 nucleotides matching TRBD1. CDR3 length: 15 amino acids. V lost 5 bases to trimming and J lost 8 bases; unmatched junction nucleotides: 12. CDR1 and CDR2 (germline): LNHDA, SQIVND (reference sequence). CDR3 in amino acids: CASSLYAGTAKPQHF. In DNA form, the CDR3 reads TGTGCCAGTAGTCTCTACGCCGGGACAGCGAAGCCCCAGCATTTT.